The 17 T cell receptor beta chains given below trace back to one sample, sequenced in a study of shared T cell receptors in the human thymus. Clones were read by immunoSEQ multiplex PCR, and TCRdb kept only the in-frame ones, dropping some. The profile covers over 650,000 clones, with 87% appearing a single time and roughly 0.0089% taken by the ten largest. This sample was shared with a second study, whose subject was human thymus T cells.

Input material: thymocytes. The receptors originated from a boy in the first two years of life with a congenital heart defect.

The V and J genes are TRBV29-1 and TRBJ1-1; D is ambiguous. This CDR3 is 13 amino acids long. Deletions cut 4 bases from V and 5 bases from J, with 14 bases between. Germline lookup yields CDR1 SQVTM and CDR2 ANQGSEA. Here the CDR3 reads CSVVLRGRTEAFF. In nucleotides, the CDR3 is TGCAGCGTTGTCCTACGCGGGCGGACTGAAGCTTTCTTT.

This clone was found once. The gene calls are TRBV19 and TRBJ1-6; 7 positions agree with TRBD1. Germline-derived CDR1 and CDR2 are LNHDA and SQIVND (reference sequence). The length of the CDR3 is 17 residues. V was pared by 4 bases and J by 10 bases, with 16 bases of the junction left unmatched. The CDR3 DNA reads as TGTGCCAGTAGTAGTCGAACAGGGGTTGAAGGAGACTCACCCCTCCACTTT. It encodes CASSSRTGVEGDSPLHF.

The gene calls are TRBV7-2 and TRBJ1-1; 7 positions match TRBD1. V lost 4 bases to trimming and J lost 0 bases; unmatched junction nucleotides: 8. In germline, CDR1 is SGHTA, CDR2 FQGNSA. The CDR3 extends over 16 amino acids. CDR3 residues: CASSSTPTGMNTEAFF. The CDR3 DNA reads as TGTGCCAGCAGCTCTACCCCGACAGGGATGAACACTGAAGCTTTCTTT.

The chain links TRBV4-3 to TRBJ2-5, with 7 bases matching TRBD2. V lost 1 base and J lost 0; bases outside the gene matches: 14. The germline gives CDR1 LGHNA, CDR2 YSLEER. CDR3 size: 19 residues. CDR3 DNA sequence: TGCGCCAGCAGCCAAGTGGAAGTTTTGGAAGCGGGGTACCAAGAGACCCAGTACTTC. This codes for CASSQVEVLEAGYQETQYF.

The chain is built from TRBV28 and TRBJ1-5; the D is unclear. Trimming took 6 bases from V and 4 from J, leaving 10 bases between them. The CDR3 is 13 residues long. Per the germline V gene, CDR1 is MDHEN and CDR2 is SYDVKM. The CDR3 DNA follows: TGTGCCAGCAGGCCGTACAAGAATCAGCCCCAGCATTTT. Protein: CASRPYKNQPQHF.

The chain is built from TRBV13 and TRBJ1-2; tentatively, D is TRBD1 (6 bases). V was trimmed by 10 bases and J by 6 bases, leaving 18 bases between them. This CDR3 has 13 residues. Germline-derived CDR1 and CDR2 are PRHDT and FYEKMQ (reference sequence). The CDR3 is CATSQGPHDGYTF. The CDR3 DNA follows: TGTGCCACCTCACAGGGACCACATGATGGCTACACCTTC. Using reference TRBV13 and TRBJ1-2 for the parts outside the CDR3, the full variable domain is AAGVIQSPRHLIKEKRETATLKCYPIPRHDTVYWYQQGPGQDPQFLISFYEKMQSDKGSIPDRFSAQQFSDYHSELNMSSLELGDSALYFCATSQGPHDGYTFGSGTRLTVV.

V is TRBV2 and J is TRBJ1-2; TRBD1 is a possible D gene (5 bases). CDR3 length equals 16 residues. With 7 bases removed from V and 14 bases from J, the gap between germline ends came to 32 bases. Germline lookup yields CDR1 SNHLY and CDR2 FYNNEI. In nucleotides, the CDR3 is TGTGCCAGCACTATCCCCGAGACAGCCGAACGCCAGACGTATACCTTC. Protein product: CASTIPETAERQTYTF.

The chain joins TRBV5-3 to TRBJ1-5, with D tentatively TRBD1 (5 bases). TRBV5-3 is an open reading frame whose function is uncertain. CDR3 size: 11 residues. CDR3: CARRGDQPQHF. CDR3 nucleotides: TGTGCTCGTAGGGGTGATCAGCCCCAGCATTTT.

The chain is built from TRBV6-5 and TRBJ1-4; tentatively, D is TRBD1 (6 bases). CDR1 is MNHEY and CDR2 is SVGAGI in the germline V gene. The CDR3 is 15 amino acids. The germline V and J ends were trimmed by 4 bases and 4 bases, with 13 bases remaining between them. The CDR3 DNA reads TGTGCCAGCAGTTTCGCGGACAGAAATAATGAAAAACTGTTTTTT. It encodes CASSFADRNNEKLFF.

The J gene is TRBJ2-3, the V gene TRBV15, with no clear D. CDR1 LNHNV and CDR2 YYDKDF come from the germline V gene (reference sequence). There are 16 residues in the CDR3. Trimming removed 1 base at V and 2 bases at J, with 13 bases between. The CDR3 is CATSRVLRGYTDTQYF. Here the CDR3 DNA reads TGTGCCACCAGCAGAGTCCTACGCGGATACACAGATACGCAGTATTTT.

The chain's CDR3 is CASSQDNLPRVNTEAFF. CDR3 DNA sequence: TGCGCCAGCAGCCAAGACAATTTGCCCAGGGTAAACACTGAAGCTTTCTTT. The chain links TRBV4-1 to TRBJ1-1; weak D call: TRBD1 (5 bases). With 0 bases removed from V and 2 bases from J, the gap between germline ends came to 16 bases. This CDR3 region has 17 residues. CDR1 MGHRA and CDR2 YSYEKL come from the germline V gene.

This sequence joins TRBV28 and TRBJ1-5; D remains unclear. Per the germline V gene, CDR1 is MDHEN and CDR2 is SYDVKM. This CDR3 has 16 residues. Trimming took 3 bases from V and 3 from J, leaving 15 bases between them. The CDR3 spells CASSFTRNPPNQPQHF. CDR3 sequence (DNA): TGTGCCAGCAGTTTTACCAGGAACCCTCCCAATCAGCCCCAGCATTTT.

The genes are TRBV19 and TRBJ2-1, with TRBD2 matching over 9 bases. Germline CDR1 and CDR2: LNHDA and SQIVND (reference sequence). This CDR3 is built from 20 residues. J was trimmed by 2 bases and V by 3 bases; bases with no gene match: 17. The CDR3 DNA reads as TGTGCCAGTAGTATGTCGGTTGTTAGCGGGAGAATCTTACCCTACAATGAGCAGTTCTTC. Its translation is CASSMSVVSGRILPYNEQFF.

J is TRBJ2-7 and V is TRBV7-2, with 14 bases matching TRBD2. This CDR3 has 18 residues. CDR1 SGHTA and CDR2 FQGNSA come from the germline V gene. J was trimmed by 3 bases and V by 6 bases; bases with no gene match: 13. The CDR3 spells CASSSGLAGVCPNYEQYF. The CDR3 DNA is TGTGCCAGCAGTTCGGGACTAGCGGGAGTGTGTCCCAACTACGAGCAGTACTTC.

J is TRBJ2-7 and V is TRBV30; TRBD1 is a possible D gene (5 bases). Trimming shortened V by 1 base and J by 0 bases, and 7 bases separated the two germline ends. Germline CDR1 GTSNPN, CDR2 SVGIG (reference sequence). The length of the CDR3 is 13 residues. The CDR3 loop reads CAWSGTSSYEQYF. DNA of the CDR3: TGTGCCTGGAGTGGGACAAGCTCCTACGAGCAGTACTTC.

In nucleotides, the CDR3 is TGCAGCGTTGTGAATCCGGGACACAGGGGTCCCGGGGAGCTGTTTTTT. It translates to CSVVNPGHRGPGELFF. The rearrangement uses TRBV29-1 and TRBJ2-2; 7 positions match TRBD1. After removal of 4 bases from V and 6 bases from J, the junction contained 14 bases not matched to a gene. Per germline, CDR1 SQVTM and CDR2 ANQGSEA. CDR3 length equals 16 residues.

This chain links TRBV5-5 with TRBJ1-3; possibly TRBD1 for D (6 bases). The CDR3 extends over 16 amino acids. CDR1 SGHKS and CDR2 YYEKEE come from the germline V gene (reference sequence). Trimming left V 3 bases short and J 0 bases short, with 13 bases between. CDR3: CASSSRTDPSGNTIYF. Written as DNA, the CDR3 is TGTGCCAGCAGCTCACGGACAGATCCCTCTGGAAACACCATATATTTT.